The 21 T cell receptor beta chains below were found in one sample sequenced in a study of molecular identifiers for immune sequencing clone quantification. TCRdb passed the PCR reads through MiXCR, listing each CDR3 protein once. Of about 640,000 distinct CDR3 sequences in the sample, 20% were seen once. The sequencing input was naive CD8+ T cells from blood, with Jurkat cell RNA spiked in. The subset denotes: FACS-sorted CD8+CD4-CCR7+CD45RA+ naive T cells. Receptors originate from a human donor in good health. Some libraries in this study had Jurkat cell RNA spiked in.

The rearrangement joins TRBV20-1 to TRBJ2-1; a possible D gene is TRBD2 (6 bases). Trimming removed 0 bases at V and 2 bases at J, with 11 bases between. In germline, CDR1 is DFQATT, CDR2 SNEGSKA (reference sequence). The CDR3 covers 15 residues. The CDR3 DNA is TGCAGTGCTAGAGATGAACGGGGGACCTACAATGAGCAGTTCTTC. It codes for CSARDERGTYNEQFF.

Many counts were recorded for this clonotype. V is TRBV9 and J is TRBJ1-2; tentatively, D is TRBD1 (5 bases). This CDR3 region has 15 residues. Trimming pared 0 bases from V and 2 bases from J, leaving 11 bases between. The germline CDR1 and CDR2 sequences are SGDLS and YYNGEE. The CDR3 protein is CASSVGDGVNYGYTF. CDR3 nucleotide sequence: TGTGCCAGCAGCGTAGGGGACGGGGTAAACTATGGCTACACCTTC.

As regards this clonotype: A much larger clonotype is one base distant, so this may be a read error. The V call is TRBV11-2, the J call TRBJ2-5, with D possibly TRBD2 on 5 matching bases. Germline loops: CDR1 SGHAT, CDR2 FQNNGV. The V end was cut by 1 base, the J end by 10 bases, with 13 bases between. The CDR3 runs 13 residues. CDR3 in amino acids: CASSLGRGWVQYF. CDR3 in DNA: TGTGCCAGCAGCTTAGGTCGGGGATGGGTCCAGTACTTC.

This chain uses TRBV27 with TRBJ1-1; TRBD1 matches 7 bases. The CDR3 has 16 residues. Germline V gene data show CDR1 as MNHEY and CDR2 as SMNVEV (reference sequence). V shed 6 bases, J shed 1 base, and the junction held 11 bases outside the gene matches. The CDR3, as DNA: TGTGCCAGCAGACAGACAGGGAACTACTGGAACACTGAAGCTTTCTTT. Its translation: CASRQTGNYWNTEAFF.

This clonotype was seen ten or more times. The chain links TRBV7-6 to TRBJ2-3, with TRBD2 matching over 12 bases. Trimming cost V 7 bases and J 0 bases; bases outside gene matches: 11. Germline CDR1 SGHVS, CDR2 FNYEAQ. This CDR3 is built from 18 residues. DNA of the CDR3: TGTGCCAGCACATCGGACTGGACTAGCGGGGCTAGCACAGATACGCAGTATTTT. This sequence encodes CASTSDWTSGASTDTQYF.

This clonotype was seen at least ten times. The chain is built from TRBV29-1 and TRBJ1-2; no clear D. The CDR3 loop spans 16 amino acids. V was shortened by 1 base and J by 4 bases, with 19 bases between the two germline ends. The germline CDR1 and CDR2 sequences are SQVTM and ANQGSEA. CDR3 region: CSVEVSIGSYPYGYTF. The CDR3 DNA reads as TGCAGCGTTGAAGTTAGCATCGGTTCCTATCCCTATGGCTACACCTTC.

V usage is TRBV30 and J usage is TRBJ2-7, with TRBD2 identical over 7 bases. Germline V CDR1 and CDR2: GTSNPN, SVGIG (reference sequence). The CDR3 contains 14 residues. J was trimmed by 7 bases and V by 0 bases; bases with no gene match: 9. CDR3 nucleotide sequence: TGTGCCTGGAGTGTCGGCAGATCGGGGGGTGAGCAGTACTTC. This gives the protein CAWSVGRSGGEQYF.

The rearrangement links TRBV20-1 to TRBJ1-1, with D unresolved. Trimming removed 5 bases at V and 4 bases at J, with 8 bases between. Germline V gene sequence: CDR1 DFQATT, CDR2 SNEGSKA (reference sequence). The CDR3 covers 11 residues. The CDR3 coding sequence is TGCAGTGCTCAGTCAATCACTGAAGCTTTCTTT. This codes for CSAQSITEAFF.

This clonotype was detected ten times or more. The genes are TRBV2 and TRBJ2-3, with 8 nucleotides matching TRBD2. CDR1 and CDR2 from the germline V gene are SNHLY and FYNNEI. V lost 2 bases to trimming and J lost 3 bases; unmatched junction nucleotides: 10. The CDR3 has 17 amino acids. CDR3 in amino acids: CASSETGGAEGTDTQYF. The DNA for the CDR3 is TGTGCCAGCAGTGAAACCGGGGGGGCCGAAGGGACAGATACGCAGTATTTT.

This clonotype has ten or more counts. The chain is built from TRBV29-1 and TRBJ2-5; 9 bases fit TRBD2. Trimming removed 2 bases from V and 3 bases from J; junction bases left unmatched: 4. The CDR3 consists of 14 residues. From germline, CDR1 is SQVTM and CDR2 ANQGSEA. The CDR3 DNA reads TGCAGCGTTGAATTGGTAGCGGGAGAAGAGACCCAGTACTTC. It translates to CSVELVAGEETQYF.

This clonotype was recorded at least ten times. V and J are TRBV28 and TRBJ2-4, with a weak D call TRBD2 (6 bases). Trimming pared 6 bases from V and 2 bases from J, leaving 11 bases between. Germline CDR1 MDHEN, CDR2 SYDVKM. This CDR3 region has 14 residues. CDR3 loop: CASSLGGSKNIQYF. In nucleotides, the CDR3 is TGTGCCAGCAGCTTGGGGGGTTCCAAAAACATTCAGTACTTC.

This clonotype was counted between two and nine times. V usage is TRBV2 and J usage is TRBJ1-1, with 9 bases matching TRBD1. CDR1 and CDR2 (germline): SNHLY, FYNNEI. Unmatched junction bases numbered 8, after V lost 8 bases and J lost 4 bases. The CDR3 extends over 14 amino acids. The CDR3 loop is CASYRGQRGTEAFF. The CDR3 DNA follows: TGTGCCAGCTACAGGGGGCAACGAGGCACTGAAGCTTTCTTT.

This clonotype was seen a handful of times. This chain connects TRBV5-4 to TRBJ2-7, with TRBD1 matching over 10 bases. V shed 5 bases and J 5 bases; nucleotides not matched to a gene: 10. The germline gives CDR1 SGHNT, CDR2 YYREEE (reference sequence). The CDR3 runs 15 residues. CDR3 region: CASSPRDRGNDEQYF. As DNA, the CDR3 is TGTGCCAGCAGTCCCCGGGACAGGGGAAACGACGAGCAGTACTTC.

This clonotype appeared many times. The J gene is TRBJ1-5, the V gene TRBV5-8, with no clear D. The CDR3 sequence is 15 residues long. Germline V gene lookup returns CDR1 SGHTS and CDR2 YDEGEE. Trimming took 0 bases from V and 2 from J, leaving 9 bases between them. The CDR3 DNA sequence: TGTGCCAGCAGCTTGGACATAAGCGGCAATCAGCCCCAGCATTTT. Protein: CASSLDISGNQPQHF. The entire variable domain, with the rest obtained from reference TRBV5-8 and TRBJ1-5, is as follows: EAGVTQSPTHLIKTRGQQATLRCSPISGHTSVYWYQQALGLGLQFLLWYDEGEERNRGNFPPRFSGRQFPNYSSELNVNALELEDSALYLCASSLDISGNQPQHFGDGTRLSIL.

This chain links TRBV7-9 with TRBJ2-7; D is possibly TRBD2 (6 bases). V shed 3 bases and J shed 5 bases, with 20 bases lying between them. Germline V gene data show CDR1 as SEHNR and CDR2 as FQNEAQ (reference sequence). The CDR3 length is 16 residues. CDR3 sequence: CASSLSERRAVDEQYF. Here the CDR3 DNA reads TGTGCCAGCAGCTTGTCGGAAAGGAGGGCCGTGGACGAGCAGTACTTC.

This clonotype was counted only a few times. V usage is TRBV19 and J usage is TRBJ2-1; D possibly uses TRBD1 or TRBD2 (6 bases each). Germline V gene lookup returns CDR1 LNHDA and CDR2 SQIVND (reference sequence). Trimming removed 3 bases from V and 6 bases from J, with 12 bases in between. This CDR3 spans 14 amino acids. In nucleotides, the CDR3 is TGTGCCAGTAGTATGACAGGCGGGGCCAATGAGCAGTTCTTC. Its protein product is CASSMTGGANEQFF.

This clonotype was seen only a few times. V usage is TRBV7-6 and J usage is TRBJ1-2; 7 nucleotides line up with TRBD1. Germline CDR1 reads SGHVS; CDR2 reads FNYEAQ. Trimming removed 1 base from V and 6 bases from J; junction bases left unmatched: 11. The CDR3 extends over 16 amino acids. CDR3 DNA sequence: TGTGCCAGCAGCTTAGTGGCAGGGGGAGTCCCCCATGGCTACACCTTC. Translated: CASSLVAGGVPHGYTF.

This clonotype was observed at least ten times. The CDR3 spells CASSLEGRGPDTQYF. CDR3 nucleotide sequence: TGTGCCAGCAGTTTAGAAGGCAGGGGTCCAGATACGCAGTATTTT. The J gene is TRBJ2-3, the V gene TRBV27, with D perhaps TRBD1 (6 bases). CDR1 is MNHEY and CDR2 is SMNVEV in the germline V gene (reference sequence). The V end lost 2 bases, the J end lost 4 bases, and 13 bases lay between the germline ends. The CDR3 length is 15 residues.

There are a few counts of this clonotype. This may come from a read error, since a much larger clone is one base off. V is TRBV15 and J is TRBJ1-1; D ambiguous. The CDR3 extends over 15 amino acids. The germline CDR1 and CDR2 sequences are LNHNV and YYDKDF (reference sequence). V lost 4 bases to trimming and J lost 3 bases, with 15 bases between them. The CDR3 loop is CATSTSAFMDTEAFF. The CDR3, as DNA: TGTGCCACCAGCACCTCAGCATTCATGGACACTGAAGCTTTCTTT.

To note about this clonotype: A clone one base away is much larger, so this may be a read error. The chain is built from TRBV7-8 and TRBJ1-3; D is possibly TRBD1 (6 bases). The length of the CDR3 is 18 residues. Per germline, CDR1 SGHVS and CDR2 FQNEAQ. The CDR3 reads CASSDDRSGIFSGNTIHF. The CDR3 coding sequence is TGTGCCAGCAGCGACGACAGGAGCGGTATCTTCTCTGGAAACACCATACATTTT.

This clonotype was found many times. The V call is TRBV30, the J call TRBJ2-7, with TRBD1 identical over 7 bases. The V gene end was trimmed by 3 bases and the J gene end by 2 bases; junction bases not matched to a gene: 7. The CDR3 loop spans 14 amino acids. CDR1 GTSNPN and CDR2 SVGIG come from the germline V gene (reference sequence). CDR3 sequence (DNA): TGTGCCTGGAGCCTGGGACAGCTGACCTACGAGCAGTACTTC. It is translated as CAWSLGQLTYEQYF.